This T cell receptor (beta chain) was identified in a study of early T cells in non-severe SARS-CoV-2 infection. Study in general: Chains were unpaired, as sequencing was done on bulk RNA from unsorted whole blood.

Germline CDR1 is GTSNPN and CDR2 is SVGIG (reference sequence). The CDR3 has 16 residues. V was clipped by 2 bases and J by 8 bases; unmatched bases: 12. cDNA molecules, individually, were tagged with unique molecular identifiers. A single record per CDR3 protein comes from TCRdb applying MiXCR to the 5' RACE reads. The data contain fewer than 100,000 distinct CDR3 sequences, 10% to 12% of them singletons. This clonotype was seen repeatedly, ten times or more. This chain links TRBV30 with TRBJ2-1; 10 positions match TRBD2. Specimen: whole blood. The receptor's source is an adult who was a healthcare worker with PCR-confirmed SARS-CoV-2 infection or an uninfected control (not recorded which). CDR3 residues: CAWSLPWSGGAYEQFF. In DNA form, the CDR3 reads TGTGCCTGGAGTCTTCCTTGGAGCGGGGGGGCGTATGAGCAGTTCTTC.